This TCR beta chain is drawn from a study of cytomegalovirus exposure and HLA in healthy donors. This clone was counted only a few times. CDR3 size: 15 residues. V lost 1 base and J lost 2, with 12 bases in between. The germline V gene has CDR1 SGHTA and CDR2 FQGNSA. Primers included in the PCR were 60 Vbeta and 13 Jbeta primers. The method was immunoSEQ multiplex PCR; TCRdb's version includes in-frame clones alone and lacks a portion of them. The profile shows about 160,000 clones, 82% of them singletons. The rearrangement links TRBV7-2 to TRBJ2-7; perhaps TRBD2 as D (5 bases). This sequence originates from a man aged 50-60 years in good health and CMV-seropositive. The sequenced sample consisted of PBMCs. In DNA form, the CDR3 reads TGTGCCAGCAGCTTAGACGGAGGATTAGCCTACGAGCAGTACTTC. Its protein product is CASSLDGGLAYEQYF.